This T cell receptor beta chain stems from a study of OX40 agonist ivuxolimab in advanced cancers. The wider study: Partial responses, seen in three patients, involved one hepatocellular carcinoma and two cutaneous melanomas. Findings and limits, study-wide: Determination of antigen specificity was not performed for the expanded peripheral T cells. Fewer expanded clones were found on average in CD4+ than in CD8+ T cells.

Clones were read by immunoSEQ multiplex PCR, and TCRdb kept only the in-frame ones, dropping some. The sample includes over 45,000 clones, around 75% seen only once; the top ten take approximately 1.2%. This CDR3 comprises 14 residues. The germline gives CDR1 SGHNT, CDR2 YENEEA. Trimming left V 1 base short and J 3 bases short, with 9 bases between. This clone turned up a few times. Its antigen remains unidentified. Sample: CD4+ or CD8+ T cells sorted from blood, taken in a trial of the OX40 agonist ivuxolimab. The sequence was obtained from an adult with an advanced solid tumor such as melanoma, head and neck, liver or kidney cancer. The V and J genes are TRBV11-3 and TRBJ2-5; unclear D gene. CDR3 residues: CASSLAGREETQYF. In DNA, the CDR3 is TGTGCCAGCAGCTTAGCCGGCCGCGAAGAGACCCAGTACTTC.